This is a list of T cell receptor beta chains from one sample in a study of blood T cell repertoires in COVID-19. Here immunoSEQ multiplex PCR was the method, and the copy in TCRdb shows in-frame clones only, minus some. Of 85,000 to 130,000 clones listed, roughly nine tenths are singletons. The specimen sequenced was peripheral blood. The receptors derive from a human donor in a cohort sampled during active COVID-19. The CDR3 runs from the conserved cysteine through the conserved F or W. The order of the fields is V gene, J gene, clone size, D gene, CDR3 protein, CDR3 DNA. The D gene is left open where the match is weak. A clone size is listed for some rows: how often the clone was seen (once, few, many), or a class if it is expanded.

v_gene: TRBV5-5
j_gene: TRBJ1-5
abundance: -
d_gene: -
CDR3aa: CASSLGDREPQHF
CDR3nt: TGTGCCAGCAGCTTGGGCGATCGCGAGCCCCAGCATTTT

v_gene: TRBV28
j_gene: TRBJ1-5
abundance: large
d_gene: TRBD1
CDR3aa: CASSFWGQGNQPQHF
CDR3nt: TGTGCCAGCAGTTTCTGGGGACAGGGGAATCAGCCCCAGCATTTT

v_gene: TRBV24-1
j_gene: TRBJ2-3
abundance: once
d_gene: TRBD1
CDR3aa: CATERQGADTQYF
CDR3nt: TGTGCCACCGAGAGACAGGGGGCAGATACGCAGTATTTT

v_gene: TRBV5-4
j_gene: TRBJ1-6
abundance: -
d_gene: TRBD1
CDR3aa: CASSTGGFGNSPLHF
CDR3nt: TGTGCCAGCAGCACAGGGGGTTTTGGTAATTCACCCCTCCACTTT

v_gene: TRBV2
j_gene: TRBJ2-1
abundance: -
d_gene: -
CDR3aa: CASSEWHPYNEQFF
CDR3nt: TGTGCCAGCAGTGAGTGGCACCCCTACAATGAGCAGTTCTTC

v_gene: TRBV12-5
j_gene: TRBJ2-2
abundance: -
d_gene: -
CDR3aa: CASGLVRAQGNTGELFF
CDR3nt: TGTGCTAGTGGTTTGGTACGGGCCCAGGGGAACACCGGGGAGCTGTTTTTT

v_gene: TRBV14
j_gene: TRBJ2-7
abundance: -
d_gene: -
CDR3aa: CASSQVSRAHYEQYF
CDR3nt: TGTGCCAGCAGCCAAGTTTCCAGGGCACACTACGAGCAGTACTTC

v_gene: TRBV18
j_gene: TRBJ2-3
abundance: -
d_gene: TRBD1
CDR3aa: CASSPKLPGQGADTQYF
CDR3nt: TGTGCCAGCTCACCAAAACTCCCGGGACAGGGGGCAGATACGCAGTATTTT

v_gene: TRBV2
j_gene: TRBJ2-7
abundance: -
d_gene: TRBD2
CDR3aa: CASRRTSGSYEQYF
CDR3nt: TGTGCCAGCAGAAGGACTAGCGGGAGCTACGAGCAGTACTTC

v_gene: TRBV19
j_gene: TRBJ1-1
abundance: -
d_gene: -
CDR3aa: CASSSRNQGLSVFF
CDR3nt: TGTGCCAGTAGTAGCCGTAACCAGGGGCTGAGTGTTTTCTTT

v_gene: TRBV2
j_gene: TRBJ2-1
abundance: -
d_gene: TRBD2
CDR3aa: CASIPQTSGDYNEQFF
CDR3nt: TGTGCCAGCATCCCCCAGACTAGCGGGGACTACAATGAGCAGTTCTTC

v_gene: TRBV7-2
j_gene: TRBJ2-7
abundance: -
d_gene: -
CDR3aa: CASRPRTHPYEQYF
CDR3nt: TGTGCCAGCAGACCGAGGACTCACCCCTACGAGCAGTACTTC

v_gene: TRBV4-2
j_gene: TRBJ1-5
abundance: -
d_gene: -
CDR3aa: CASSQGRGRDQPQHF
CDR3nt: TGTGCCAGCAGCCAAGGCAGGGGCAGGGATCAGCCCCAGCATTTT

v_gene: TRBV15
j_gene: TRBJ2-3
abundance: few
d_gene: -
CDR3aa: CATSRVISTDTQYF
CDR3nt: TGTGCCACCAGCAGAGTTATAAGCACAGATACGCAGTATTTT

v_gene: TRBV5-6
j_gene: TRBJ1-5
abundance: few
d_gene: TRBD1
CDR3aa: CASSPRQGQPQHF
CDR3nt: TGTGCCAGCAGCCCCCGACAGGGGCAGCCCCAGCATTTT

v_gene: TRBV4-3
j_gene: TRBJ1-2
abundance: few
d_gene: -
CDR3aa: CASSPAVGTNYGYTF
CDR3nt: TGCGCCAGCAGCCCGGCGGTGGGTACTAACTATGGCTACACCTTC

v_gene: TRBV28
j_gene: TRBJ2-7
abundance: -
d_gene: -
CDR3aa: CASSRYRTEQYF
CDR3nt: TGTGCCAGCAGCCGATACAGGACCGAGCAGTACTTC

v_gene: TRBV9
j_gene: TRBJ2-1
abundance: -
d_gene: -
CDR3aa: CASSGRALWPEEQFF
CDR3nt: TGTGCCAGCAGCGGGCGGGCCCTATGGCCTGAGGAGCAGTTCTTC

v_gene: TRBV6-6
j_gene: TRBJ2-1
abundance: -
d_gene: TRBD2
CDR3aa: CASSYGGSGGEQFF
CDR3nt: TGTGCCAGCAGTTACGGAGGGAGCGGGGGGGAGCAGTTCTTC

v_gene: TRBV4-3
j_gene: TRBJ2-7
abundance: -
d_gene: TRBD2
CDR3aa: CASSLASGGGYEQYF
CDR3nt: TGCGCCAGCAGCCTCGCCAGCGGGGGGGGGTACGAGCAGTACTTC

v_gene: TRBV9
j_gene: TRBJ1-1
abundance: -
d_gene: -
CDR3aa: CASSMDPQGTEAFF
CDR3nt: TGTGCCAGCAGTATGGACCCCCAGGGGACTGAAGCTTTCTTT

v_gene: TRBV6-4
j_gene: TRBJ2-2
abundance: -
d_gene: TRBD2
CDR3aa: CASRLAGWTGELFF
CDR3nt: TGTGCCAGCCGACTAGCGGGGTGGACCGGGGAGCTGTTTTTT

v_gene: TRBV20-1
j_gene: TRBJ1-1
abundance: once
d_gene: -
CDR3aa: CSAHATGEAFF
CDR3nt: TGCAGTGCTCACGCGACGGGTGAAGCTTTCTTT

v_gene: TRBV29-1
j_gene: TRBJ1-2
abundance: -
d_gene: -
CDR3aa: CSQGSRGLHYGYTF
CDR3nt: TGCAGCCAAGGAAGTCGGGGACTTCACTATGGCTACACCTTC

v_gene: TRBV19
j_gene: TRBJ2-5
abundance: -
d_gene: TRBD2
CDR3aa: CASSTRTSGRMETQYF
CDR3nt: TGTGCCAGTAGTACTCGGACTAGCGGGCGGATGGAGACCCAGTACTTC

v_gene: TRBV9
j_gene: TRBJ2-7
abundance: -
d_gene: -
CDR3aa: CASSPGDSNSYEQYF
CDR3nt: TGTGCCAGCAGCCCGGGGGACAGTAACTCCTACGAGCAGTACTTC

v_gene: TRBV6-2/TRBV6-3
j_gene: TRBJ2-3
abundance: -
d_gene: TRBD1
CDR3aa: CASSYPDRGGTDTQYF
CDR3nt: TGTGCCAGCAGTTACCCCGACAGGGGGGGCACAGATACGCAGTATTTT

v_gene: TRBV9
j_gene: TRBJ2-1
abundance: -
d_gene: TRBD2
CDR3aa: CASSVGAGGSNEQFF
CDR3nt: TGTGCCAGCAGCGTAGGCGCGGGGGGGTCCAATGAGCAGTTCTTC

v_gene: TRBV5-4
j_gene: TRBJ2-5
abundance: -
d_gene: TRBD1
CDR3aa: CASSNDRGQETQYF
CDR3nt: TGTGCCAGCAGCAATGACAGGGGCCAAGAGACCCAGTACTTC

v_gene: TRBV6-5
j_gene: TRBJ2-5
abundance: -
d_gene: TRBD1
CDR3aa: CASTGQGGTQETQYF
CDR3nt: TGTGCCAGCACCGGACAGGGGGGAACCCAAGAGACCCAGTACTTC

v_gene: TRBV2
j_gene: TRBJ2-7
abundance: -
d_gene: -
CDR3aa: CASSETGGSSYEQYF
CDR3nt: TGTGCCAGCAGTGAAACAGGAGGGTCGTCCTACGAGCAGTACTTC

v_gene: TRBV6-5
j_gene: TRBJ1-2
abundance: -
d_gene: TRBD1
CDR3aa: CASKKVEGAYGYTF
CDR3nt: TGTGCCAGCAAGAAGGTGGAGGGGGCCTATGGCTACACCTTC

v_gene: TRBV28
j_gene: TRBJ1-2
abundance: -
d_gene: TRBD1
CDR3aa: CASSPSVRQGVYGYTF
CDR3nt: TGTGCCAGCAGTCCCAGCGTAAGACAGGGGGTCTATGGCTACACCTTC

v_gene: TRBV4-2
j_gene: TRBJ2-3
abundance: few
d_gene: TRBD2
CDR3aa: CASSQEALAVEDTQYF
CDR3nt: TGTGCCAGCAGCCAAGAGGCTCTAGCGGTGGAAGATACGCAGTATTTT

v_gene: TRBV4-2
j_gene: TRBJ2-7
abundance: -
d_gene: TRBD2
CDR3aa: CASSPGRGGNYEQYF
CDR3nt: TGTGCCAGCAGCCCGGGCCGGGGGGGGAACTACGAGCAGTACTTC

v_gene: TRBV27
j_gene: TRBJ2-3
abundance: -
d_gene: -
CDR3aa: CASSLLGPQSPGDTQYF
CDR3nt: TGTGCCAGCAGTTTATTGGGGCCCCAGTCTCCTGGAGATACGCAGTATTTT

v_gene: TRBV19
j_gene: TRBJ1-5
abundance: -
d_gene: TRBD1
CDR3aa: CASRRGQGRGNQPQHF
CDR3nt: TGTGCCAGTAGGAGGGGACAGGGGAGGGGCAATCAGCCCCAGCATTTT

v_gene: TRBV28
j_gene: TRBJ2-3
abundance: -
d_gene: TRBD2
CDR3aa: CASSPRLAGRRDTQYF
CDR3nt: TGTGCCAGCAGCCCTAGACTAGCGGGGAGGCGAGATACGCAGTATTTT

v_gene: TRBV4-2
j_gene: TRBJ2-5
abundance: -
d_gene: TRBD2
CDR3aa: CASSQEGGVSGRLRETQYF
CDR3nt: TGTGCCAGCAGCCAAGAGGGGGGTGTTAGCGGGAGATTAAGGGAGACCCAGTACTTC

v_gene: TRBV4-2
j_gene: TRBJ2-1
abundance: -
d_gene: TRBD2
CDR3aa: CASSQDQWTSGNEQFF
CDR3nt: TGTGCCAGCAGCCAAGATCAGTGGACTAGCGGCAATGAGCAGTTCTTC

v_gene: TRBV19
j_gene: TRBJ2-2
abundance: -
d_gene: TRBD1
CDR3aa: CASAAGGTGELFF
CDR3nt: TGTGCCAGTGCGGCAGGGGGCACCGGGGAGCTGTTTTTT

v_gene: TRBV6-5
j_gene: TRBJ1-5
abundance: -
d_gene: -
CDR3aa: CASRSGGDQPQHF
CDR3nt: TGTGCCAGCAGGAGTGGGGGGGATCAGCCCCAGCATTTT

v_gene: TRBV28
j_gene: TRBJ1-4
abundance: -
d_gene: -
CDR3aa: CASSSGTTNEKLFF
CDR3nt: TGTGCCAGCAGCTCAGGAACAACTAATGAAAAACTGTTTTTT

v_gene: TRBV28
j_gene: TRBJ1-5
abundance: -
d_gene: -
CDR3aa: CASRKSSSGGKQPQHF
CDR3nt: TGTGCCAGCAGAAAGTCTTCGTCTGGGGGGAAACAGCCCCAGCATTTT

v_gene: TRBV7-9
j_gene: TRBJ2-2
abundance: once
d_gene: -
CDR3aa: CASSLVAANTGELFF
CDR3nt: TGTGCCAGCAGCTTGGTAGCGGCGAACACCGGGGAGCTGTTTTTT

v_gene: TRBV7-9
j_gene: TRBJ2-7
abundance: once
d_gene: -
CDR3aa: CASSIDSNEQYF
CDR3nt: TGTGCCAGCAGCATCGACAGCAACGAGCAGTACTTC

v_gene: TRBV7-9
j_gene: TRBJ2-2
abundance: few
d_gene: TRBD1
CDR3aa: CASSEGQGTTGELFF
CDR3nt: TGTGCCAGCAGCGAAGGACAGGGTACCACCGGGGAGCTGTTTTTT

v_gene: TRBV7-9
j_gene: TRBJ2-1
abundance: -
d_gene: -
CDR3aa: CASSLAGREQFF
CDR3nt: TGTGCCAGCAGCTTAGCGGGGAGGGAGCAGTTCTTC

v_gene: TRBV6-5
j_gene: TRBJ2-1
abundance: -
d_gene: TRBD1
CDR3aa: CASSRQGLRNEQFF
CDR3nt: TGTGCCAGCAGTCGACAGGGGCTACGCAATGAGCAGTTCTTC

v_gene: TRBV25-1
j_gene: TRBJ2-5
abundance: -
d_gene: -
CDR3aa: CASSEAGKRETQYF
CDR3nt: TGTGCCAGCAGTGAAGCGGGGAAGCGAGAGACCCAGTACTTC

v_gene: TRBV5-5
j_gene: TRBJ2-5
abundance: once
d_gene: TRBD1
CDR3aa: CASSDPGQGKETQYF
CDR3nt: TGTGCCAGCAGCGATCCTGGACAGGGGAAGGAGACCCAGTACTTC

v_gene: TRBV7-9
j_gene: TRBJ1-1
abundance: few
d_gene: -
CDR3aa: CASSREGNRVNTEAFF
CDR3nt: TGTGCCAGCAGCCGGGAAGGAAACAGAGTAAACACTGAAGCTTTCTTT

v_gene: TRBV7-2
j_gene: TRBJ1-1
abundance: -
d_gene: -
CDR3aa: CASSPQAGNTEAFF
CDR3nt: TGTGCCAGCAGCCCTCAAGCGGGGAACACTGAAGCTTTCTTT

v_gene: TRBV11-3
j_gene: TRBJ2-1
abundance: -
d_gene: TRBD1
CDR3aa: CASSRSSGQGNNEQFF
CDR3nt: TGTGCCAGCAGCCGAAGTTCGGGACAGGGCAACAATGAGCAGTTCTTC